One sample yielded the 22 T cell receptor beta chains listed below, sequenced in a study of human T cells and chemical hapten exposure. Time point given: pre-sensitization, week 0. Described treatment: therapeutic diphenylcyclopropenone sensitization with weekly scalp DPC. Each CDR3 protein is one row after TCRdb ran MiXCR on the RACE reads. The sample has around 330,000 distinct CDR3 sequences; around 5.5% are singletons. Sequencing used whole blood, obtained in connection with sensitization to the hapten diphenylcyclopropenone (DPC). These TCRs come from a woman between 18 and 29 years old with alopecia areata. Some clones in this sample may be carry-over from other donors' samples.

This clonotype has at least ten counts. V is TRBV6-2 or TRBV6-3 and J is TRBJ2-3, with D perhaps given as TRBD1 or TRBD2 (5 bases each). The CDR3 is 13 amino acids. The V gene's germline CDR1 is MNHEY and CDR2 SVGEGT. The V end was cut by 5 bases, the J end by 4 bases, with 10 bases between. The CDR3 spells CASSLQGADTQYF. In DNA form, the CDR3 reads TGTGCCAGCAGTCTGCAGGGAGCAGATACGCAGTATTTT.

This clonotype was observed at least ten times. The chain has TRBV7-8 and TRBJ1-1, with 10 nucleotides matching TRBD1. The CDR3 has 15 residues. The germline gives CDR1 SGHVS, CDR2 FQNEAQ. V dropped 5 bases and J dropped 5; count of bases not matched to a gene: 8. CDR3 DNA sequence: TGTGCCAGCAGCCCGGGACAGGGGATGTGGACTGAAGCTTTCTTT. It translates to CASSPGQGMWTEAFF.

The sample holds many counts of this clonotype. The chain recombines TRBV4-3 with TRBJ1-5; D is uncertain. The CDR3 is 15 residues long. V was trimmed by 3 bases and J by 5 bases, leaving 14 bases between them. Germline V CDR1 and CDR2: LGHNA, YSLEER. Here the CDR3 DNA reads TGCGCCAGCAGCCAGATTATCGGGGAAGATCAGCCCCAGCATTTT. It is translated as CASSQIIGEDQPQHF.

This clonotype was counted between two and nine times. The CDR3 loop reads CASSWTISGGEPLAKNIQYF. The CDR3 DNA is TGTGCCAGCAGCTGGACCATCTCAGGGGGCGAACCCCTAGCCAAAAACATTCAGTACTTC. The J gene is TRBJ2-4, the V gene TRBV7-9; 8 nucleotides align to TRBD1. The CDR3 is 20 amino acids. Germline lookup yields CDR1 SEHNR and CDR2 FQNEAQ (reference sequence). The J segment lost 0 bases and the V segment lost 4 bases, leaving 17 bases of the junction unmatched. The whole variable domain, remainder taken from reference TRBV7-9 and TRBJ2-4, is DTGVSQNPRHKITKRGQNVTFRCDPISEHNRLYWYRQTLGQGPEFLTYFQNEAQLEKSRLLSDRFSAERPKGSFSTLEIQRTEQGDSAMYLCASSWTISGGEPLAKNIQYFGAGTRLSVL.

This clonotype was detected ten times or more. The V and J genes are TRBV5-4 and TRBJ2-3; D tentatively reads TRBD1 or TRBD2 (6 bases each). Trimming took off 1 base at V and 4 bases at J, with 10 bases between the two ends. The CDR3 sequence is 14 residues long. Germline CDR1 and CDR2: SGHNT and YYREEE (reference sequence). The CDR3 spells CASSLWGAPDTQYF. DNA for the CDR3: TGTGCCAGCAGCTTGTGGGGGGCCCCAGATACGCAGTATTTT.

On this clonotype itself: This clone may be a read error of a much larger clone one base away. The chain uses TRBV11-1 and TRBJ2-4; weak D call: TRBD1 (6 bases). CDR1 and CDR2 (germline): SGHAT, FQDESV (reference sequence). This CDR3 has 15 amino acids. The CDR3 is CASSRGTSAKNIQNF. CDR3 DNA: TGTGCCAGCTCGAGGGGGACCTCAGCCAAAAACATTCAGAACTTC.

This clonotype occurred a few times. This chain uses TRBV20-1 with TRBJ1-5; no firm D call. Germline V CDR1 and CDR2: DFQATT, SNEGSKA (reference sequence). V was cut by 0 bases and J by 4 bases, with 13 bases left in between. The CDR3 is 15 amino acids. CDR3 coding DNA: TGCAGTGCTAGAGATAGCAGACTCGGTAATCAGCCCCAGCATTTT. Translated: CSARDSRLGNQPQHF.

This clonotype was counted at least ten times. CDR3 coding DNA: TGTGCCAGCAGGGGCGGCACAGGGAGTTATCAGCCCCAGCATTTT. Encoded protein: CASRGGTGSYQPQHF. V is TRBV12-3 or TRBV12-4 and J is TRBJ1-5; D possibly corresponds to TRBD1 (6 bases). This CDR3 comprises 15 residues. The V end was cut by 6 bases, the J end by 5 bases, with 17 bases between.

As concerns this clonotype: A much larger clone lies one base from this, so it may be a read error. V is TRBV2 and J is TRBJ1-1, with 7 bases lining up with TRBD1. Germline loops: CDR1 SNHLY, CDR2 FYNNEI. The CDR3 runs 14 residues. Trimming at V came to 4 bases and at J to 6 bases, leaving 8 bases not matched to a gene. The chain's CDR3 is CASSGTRGGSEAFF. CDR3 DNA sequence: TGTGCCAGCAGTGGGACCCGAGGGGGCTCTGAAGCTTTCTTT.

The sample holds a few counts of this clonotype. The chain's CDR3 is CASTWGGANEAFF. The CDR3 DNA follows: TGTGCCAGCACCTGGGGGGGGGCTAATGAAGCTTTCTTT. The chain links TRBV12-3 or TRBV12-4 to TRBJ1-1, with TRBD1 as a possible D gene (6 bases). The CDR3 runs to 13 residues. V was cut by 7 bases and J by 7 bases, with 16 bases left in between.

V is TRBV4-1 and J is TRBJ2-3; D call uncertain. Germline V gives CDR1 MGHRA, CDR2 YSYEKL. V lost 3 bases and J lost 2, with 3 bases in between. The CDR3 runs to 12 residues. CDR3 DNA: TGCGCCAGCAGCCATGACACAGATACGCAGTATTTT. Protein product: CASSHDTDTQYF.

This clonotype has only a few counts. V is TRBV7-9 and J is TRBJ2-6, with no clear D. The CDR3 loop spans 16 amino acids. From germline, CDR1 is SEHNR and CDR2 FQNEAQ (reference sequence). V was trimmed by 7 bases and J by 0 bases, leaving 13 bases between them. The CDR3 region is CASNRLESSGANVLTF. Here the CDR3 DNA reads TGTGCCAGCAACCGTTTGGAAAGCTCTGGGGCCAACGTCCTGACTTTC.

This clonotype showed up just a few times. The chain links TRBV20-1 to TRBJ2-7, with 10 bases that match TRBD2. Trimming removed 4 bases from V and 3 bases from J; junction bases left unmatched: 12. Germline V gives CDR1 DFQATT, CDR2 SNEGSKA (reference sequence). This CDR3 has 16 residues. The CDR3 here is CSAKVVSGGADYEQYF. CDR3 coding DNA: TGCAGTGCTAAAGTTGTAAGCGGGGGGGCGGACTACGAGCAGTACTTC.

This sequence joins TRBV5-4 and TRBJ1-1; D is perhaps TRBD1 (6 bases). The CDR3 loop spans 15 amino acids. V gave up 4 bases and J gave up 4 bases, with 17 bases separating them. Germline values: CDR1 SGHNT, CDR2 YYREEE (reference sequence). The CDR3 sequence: CASSPYGGGLTEAFF. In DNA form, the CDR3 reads TGTGCCAGCAGCCCCTACGGGGGGGGGCTCACTGAAGCTTTCTTT.

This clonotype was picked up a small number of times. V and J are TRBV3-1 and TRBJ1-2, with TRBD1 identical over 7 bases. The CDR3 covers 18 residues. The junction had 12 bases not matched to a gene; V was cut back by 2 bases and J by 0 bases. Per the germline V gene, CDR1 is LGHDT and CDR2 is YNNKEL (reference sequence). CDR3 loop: CASSQSKGQTSTNYGYTF. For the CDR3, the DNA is TGTGCCAGCAGCCAATCCAAGGGACAGACGAGTACTAACTATGGCTACACCTTC.

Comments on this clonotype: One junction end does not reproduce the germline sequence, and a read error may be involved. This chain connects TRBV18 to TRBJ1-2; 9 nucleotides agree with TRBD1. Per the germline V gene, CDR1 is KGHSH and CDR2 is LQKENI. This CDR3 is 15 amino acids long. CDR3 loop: CASSPQGTGTFGYTF. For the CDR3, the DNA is TGTGCCAGCTCGCCACAAGGGACAGGGACATTCGGCTACACCTTC.

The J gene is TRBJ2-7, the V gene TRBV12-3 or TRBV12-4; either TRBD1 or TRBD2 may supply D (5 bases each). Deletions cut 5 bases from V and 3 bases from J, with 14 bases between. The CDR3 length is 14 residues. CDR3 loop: CASSPGTLNYEQYF. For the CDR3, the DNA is TGTGCCAGCAGTCCAGGGACGCTTAACTACGAGCAGTACTTC.

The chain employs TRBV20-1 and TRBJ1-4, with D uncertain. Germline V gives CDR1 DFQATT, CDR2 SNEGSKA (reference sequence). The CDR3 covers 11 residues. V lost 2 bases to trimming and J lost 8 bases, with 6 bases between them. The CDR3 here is CSARTVEKLFF. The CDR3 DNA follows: TGCAGTGCTAGAACCGTAGAAAAACTGTTTTTT.

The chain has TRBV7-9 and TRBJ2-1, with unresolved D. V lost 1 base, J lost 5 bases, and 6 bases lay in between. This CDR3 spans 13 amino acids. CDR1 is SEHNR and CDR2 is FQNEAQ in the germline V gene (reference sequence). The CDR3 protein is CASSLENDNEQFF. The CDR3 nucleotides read TGTGCCAGCAGCTTAGAGAATGACAATGAGCAGTTCTTC.

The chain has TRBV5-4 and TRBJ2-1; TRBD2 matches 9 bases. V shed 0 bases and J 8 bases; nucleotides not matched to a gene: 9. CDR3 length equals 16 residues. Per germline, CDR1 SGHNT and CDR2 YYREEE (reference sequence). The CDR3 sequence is CASSLVSRAGGDEQFF. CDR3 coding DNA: TGTGCCAGCAGCTTGGTATCTCGAGCGGGGGGCGATGAGCAGTTCTTC.

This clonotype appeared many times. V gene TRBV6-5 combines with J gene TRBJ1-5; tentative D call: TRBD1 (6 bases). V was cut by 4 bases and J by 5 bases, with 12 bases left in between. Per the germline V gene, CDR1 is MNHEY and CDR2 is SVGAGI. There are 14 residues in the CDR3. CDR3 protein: CASSSSGAHQPQHF. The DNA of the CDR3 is TGTGCCAGCAGTTCCTCAGGGGCTCATCAGCCCCAGCATTTT.

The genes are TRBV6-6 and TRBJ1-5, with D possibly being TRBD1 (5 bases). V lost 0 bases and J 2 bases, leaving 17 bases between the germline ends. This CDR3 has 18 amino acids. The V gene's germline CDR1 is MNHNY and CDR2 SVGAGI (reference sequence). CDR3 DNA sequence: TGTGCCAGCAGTTACTCGGGCGGGGGATCGCTCGGCAATCAGCCCCAGCATTTT. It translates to CASSYSGGGSLGNQPQHF.